This T cell receptor (beta chain) stems from a study of cytomegalovirus exposure and HLA in healthy donors. V dropped 6 bases and J dropped 3; count of bases not matched to a gene: 10. The CDR3 has 15 residues. CDR1 and CDR2 from the germline V gene are KGHSH and LQKENI. PCR employed 60 Vbeta and 13 Jbeta primers. Sequencing was performed with immunoSEQ multiplex PCR; in TCRdb, only in-frame clones are kept and a portion is missing. This table has 180,000 or so clones, 77% appearing once. The specimen sequenced was PBMCs. The sequence came from a man between 18 and 35 years old in good health and CMV-seronegative. This sequence joins TRBV18 and TRBJ1-2; 7 nucleotides line up with TRBD1. CDR3 sequence reads: CASSPRDSQDYGYTF. As DNA, the CDR3 is TGTGCCAGCTCGCCTCGGGACAGCCAGGACTATGGCTACACCTTC.